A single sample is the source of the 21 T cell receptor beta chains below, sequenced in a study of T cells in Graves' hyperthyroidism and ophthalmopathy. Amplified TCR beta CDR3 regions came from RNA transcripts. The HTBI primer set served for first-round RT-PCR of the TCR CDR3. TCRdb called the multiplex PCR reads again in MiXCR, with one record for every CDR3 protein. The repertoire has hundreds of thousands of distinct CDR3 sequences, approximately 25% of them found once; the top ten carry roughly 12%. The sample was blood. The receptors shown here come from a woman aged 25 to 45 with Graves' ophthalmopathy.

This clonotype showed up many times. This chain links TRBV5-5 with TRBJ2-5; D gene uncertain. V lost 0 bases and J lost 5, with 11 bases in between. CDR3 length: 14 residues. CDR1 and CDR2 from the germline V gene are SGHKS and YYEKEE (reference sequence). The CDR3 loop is CASSLAVGLETQYF. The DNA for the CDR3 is TGTGCCAGCAGCTTGGCGGTAGGGCTGGAGACCCAGTACTTC.

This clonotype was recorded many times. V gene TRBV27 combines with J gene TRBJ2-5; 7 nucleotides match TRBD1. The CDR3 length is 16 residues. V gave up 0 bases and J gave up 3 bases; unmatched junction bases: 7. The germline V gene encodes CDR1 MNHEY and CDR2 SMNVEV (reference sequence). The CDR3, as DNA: TGTGCCAGCAGTTTATCTTGGGACAGAGAGAAAGAGACCCAGTACTTC. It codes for CASSLSWDREKETQYF.

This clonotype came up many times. The CDR3 sequence is CASSIWTGPYEQYF. The CDR3 DNA reads TGTGCCAGTAGTATTTGGACAGGACCCTACGAGCAGTACTTC. The chain employs TRBV19 and TRBJ2-7, with 7 bases that match TRBD1. Germline CDR1 and CDR2: LNHDA and SQIVND (reference sequence). V shed 3 bases and J 2 bases; nucleotides not matched to a gene: 4. The CDR3 runs 14 residues. The full variable domain, rest sourced from reference TRBV19 and TRBJ2-7, is DGGITQSPKYLFRKEGQNVTLSCEQNLNHDAMYWYRQDPGQGLRLIYYSQIVNDFQKGDIAEGYSVSREKKESFPLTVTSAQKNPTAFYLCASSIWTGPYEQYFGPGTRLTVT.

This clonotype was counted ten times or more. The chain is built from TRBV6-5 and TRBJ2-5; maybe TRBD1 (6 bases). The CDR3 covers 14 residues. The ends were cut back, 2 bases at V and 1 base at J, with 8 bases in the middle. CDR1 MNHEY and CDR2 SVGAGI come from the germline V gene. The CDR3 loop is CASSYTDSQETQYF. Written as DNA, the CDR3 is TGTGCCAGCAGTTACACGGACAGCCAAGAGACCCAGTACTTC.

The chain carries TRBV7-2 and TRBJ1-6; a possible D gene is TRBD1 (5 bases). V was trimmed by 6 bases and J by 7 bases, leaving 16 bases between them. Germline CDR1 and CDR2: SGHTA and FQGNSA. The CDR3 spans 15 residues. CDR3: CASSVDRGGNSPLHF. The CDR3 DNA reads TGTGCCAGCAGTGTGGACCGTGGGGGGAATTCACCCCTCCACTTT. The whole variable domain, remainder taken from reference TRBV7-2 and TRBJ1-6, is GAGVSQSPSNKVTEKGKDVELRCDPISGHTALYWYRQSLGQGLEFLIYFQGNSAPDKSGLPSDRFSAERTGGSVSTLTIQRTQQEDSAVYLCASSVDRGGNSPLHFGNGTRLTVT.

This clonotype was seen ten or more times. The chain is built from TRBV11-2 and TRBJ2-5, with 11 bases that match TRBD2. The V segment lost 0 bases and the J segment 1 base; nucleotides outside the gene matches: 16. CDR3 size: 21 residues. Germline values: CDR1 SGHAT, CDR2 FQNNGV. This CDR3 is CASSLDSLGLAADALQETQYF. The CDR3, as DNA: TGTGCCAGCAGCTTAGATAGTCTGGGACTAGCGGCAGACGCCCTCCAAGAGACCCAGTACTTC.

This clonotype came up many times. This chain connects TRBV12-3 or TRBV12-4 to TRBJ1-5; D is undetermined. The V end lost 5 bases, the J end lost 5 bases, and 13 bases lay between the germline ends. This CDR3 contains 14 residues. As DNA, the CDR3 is TGTGCCAGCAGTCCATACCAGGCCCATCAGCCCCAGCATTTT. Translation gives CASSPYQAHQPQHF.

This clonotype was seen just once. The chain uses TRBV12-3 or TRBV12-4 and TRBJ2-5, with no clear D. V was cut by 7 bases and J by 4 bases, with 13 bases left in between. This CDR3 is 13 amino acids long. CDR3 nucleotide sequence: TGTGCCAGCATTGTCATGGGTGCAGAGACCCAGTACTTC. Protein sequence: CASIVMGAETQYF.

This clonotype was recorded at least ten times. The CDR3 spells CASRPPNGEQYF. For the CDR3, the DNA is TGTGCCAGCAGACCCCCGAACGGTGAGCAGTACTTC. The chain combines TRBV12-3 or TRBV12-4 with TRBJ2-7; D is undetermined. This CDR3 has 12 amino acids. Trimming stripped 6 bases from V and 7 bases from J, with 13 bases between.

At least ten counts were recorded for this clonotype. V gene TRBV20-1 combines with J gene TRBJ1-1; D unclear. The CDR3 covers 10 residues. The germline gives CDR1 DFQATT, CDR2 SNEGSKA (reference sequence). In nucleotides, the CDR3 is TGCTCCCTACTGTACACTGAAGCTTTCTTT. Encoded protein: CSLLYTEAFF.

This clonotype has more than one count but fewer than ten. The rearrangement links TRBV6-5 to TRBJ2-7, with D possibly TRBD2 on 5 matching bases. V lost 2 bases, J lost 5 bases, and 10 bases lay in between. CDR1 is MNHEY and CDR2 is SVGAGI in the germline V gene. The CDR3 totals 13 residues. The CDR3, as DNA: TGTGCCAGCAGTTACGCGGGTAGCGACGAGCAGTACTTC. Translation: CASSYAGSDEQYF.

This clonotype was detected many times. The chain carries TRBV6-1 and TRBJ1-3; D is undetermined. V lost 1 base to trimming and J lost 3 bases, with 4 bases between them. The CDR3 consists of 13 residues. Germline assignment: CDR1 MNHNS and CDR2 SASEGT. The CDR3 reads CASSEGGGNTIYF. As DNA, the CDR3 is TGTGCCAGCAGTGAAGGCGGTGGAAACACCATATATTTT.

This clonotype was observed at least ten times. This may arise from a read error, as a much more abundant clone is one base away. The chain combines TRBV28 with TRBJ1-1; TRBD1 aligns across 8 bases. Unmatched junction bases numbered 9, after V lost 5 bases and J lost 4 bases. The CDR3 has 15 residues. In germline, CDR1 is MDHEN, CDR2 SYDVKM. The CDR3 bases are TGTGCCAGCAGTCCCTTGACAGGGGAGGGCACTGAAGCTTTCTTT. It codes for CASSPLTGEGTEAFF.

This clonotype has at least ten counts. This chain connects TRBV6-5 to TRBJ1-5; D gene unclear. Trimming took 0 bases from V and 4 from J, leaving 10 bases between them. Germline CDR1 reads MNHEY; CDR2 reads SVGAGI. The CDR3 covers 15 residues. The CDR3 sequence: CASSYSGKANQPQHF. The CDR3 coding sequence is TGTGCCAGCAGTTACTCAGGGAAGGCAAATCAGCCCCAGCATTTT.

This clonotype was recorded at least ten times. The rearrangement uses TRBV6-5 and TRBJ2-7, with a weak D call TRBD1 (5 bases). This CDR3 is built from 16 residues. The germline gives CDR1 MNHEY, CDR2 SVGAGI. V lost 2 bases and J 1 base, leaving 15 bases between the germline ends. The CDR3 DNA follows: TGTGCCAGCAGTTACCTTGACAGAAAGGGTTCCTACGAGCAGTACTTC. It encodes CASSYLDRKGSYEQYF.

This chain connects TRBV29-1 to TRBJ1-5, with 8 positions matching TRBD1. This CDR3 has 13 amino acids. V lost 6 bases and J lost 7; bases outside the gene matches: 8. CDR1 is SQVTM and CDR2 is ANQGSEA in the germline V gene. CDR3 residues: CSVATGVGQPQHF. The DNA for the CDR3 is TGCAGCGTCGCGACAGGGGTGGGACAGCCCCAGCATTTT.

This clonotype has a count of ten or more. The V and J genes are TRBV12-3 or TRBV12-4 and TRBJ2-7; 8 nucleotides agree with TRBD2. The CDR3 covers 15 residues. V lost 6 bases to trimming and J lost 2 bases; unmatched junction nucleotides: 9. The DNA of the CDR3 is TGTGCCAGCAGCGATCCGGGACTAGGGGCCTACGAGCAGTACTTC. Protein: CASSDPGLGAYEQYF.

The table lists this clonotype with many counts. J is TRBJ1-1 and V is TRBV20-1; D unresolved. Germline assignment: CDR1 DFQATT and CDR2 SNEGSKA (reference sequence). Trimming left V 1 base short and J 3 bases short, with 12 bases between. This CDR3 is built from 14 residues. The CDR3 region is CSARGPLLDTEAFF. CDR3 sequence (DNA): TGCAGTGCTAGAGGGCCCCTTTTAGACACTGAAGCTTTCTTT.

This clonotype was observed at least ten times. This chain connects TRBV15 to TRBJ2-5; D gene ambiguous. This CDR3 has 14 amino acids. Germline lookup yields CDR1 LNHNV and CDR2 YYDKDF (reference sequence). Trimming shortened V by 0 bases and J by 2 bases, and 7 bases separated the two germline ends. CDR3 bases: TGTGCCACCAGCAGAGACCACAGACAAGAGACCCAGTACTTC. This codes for CATSRDHRQETQYF.

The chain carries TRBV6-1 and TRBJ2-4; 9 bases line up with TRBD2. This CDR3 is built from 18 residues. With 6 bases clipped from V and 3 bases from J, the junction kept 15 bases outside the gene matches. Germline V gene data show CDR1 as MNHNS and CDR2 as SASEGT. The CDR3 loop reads CASSPDGASGTYKNIQYF. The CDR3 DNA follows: TGTGCCAGCAGCCCCGACGGGGCTAGCGGGACTTACAAAAACATTCAGTACTTC.

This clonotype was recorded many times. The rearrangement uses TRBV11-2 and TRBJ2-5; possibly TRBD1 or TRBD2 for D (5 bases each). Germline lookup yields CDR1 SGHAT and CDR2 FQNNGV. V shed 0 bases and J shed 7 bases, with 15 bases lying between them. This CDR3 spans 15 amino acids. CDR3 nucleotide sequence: TGTGCCAGCAGCTTAGATAGGGACGGCGCCGGGACCCAGTACTTC. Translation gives CASSLDRDGAGTQYF.